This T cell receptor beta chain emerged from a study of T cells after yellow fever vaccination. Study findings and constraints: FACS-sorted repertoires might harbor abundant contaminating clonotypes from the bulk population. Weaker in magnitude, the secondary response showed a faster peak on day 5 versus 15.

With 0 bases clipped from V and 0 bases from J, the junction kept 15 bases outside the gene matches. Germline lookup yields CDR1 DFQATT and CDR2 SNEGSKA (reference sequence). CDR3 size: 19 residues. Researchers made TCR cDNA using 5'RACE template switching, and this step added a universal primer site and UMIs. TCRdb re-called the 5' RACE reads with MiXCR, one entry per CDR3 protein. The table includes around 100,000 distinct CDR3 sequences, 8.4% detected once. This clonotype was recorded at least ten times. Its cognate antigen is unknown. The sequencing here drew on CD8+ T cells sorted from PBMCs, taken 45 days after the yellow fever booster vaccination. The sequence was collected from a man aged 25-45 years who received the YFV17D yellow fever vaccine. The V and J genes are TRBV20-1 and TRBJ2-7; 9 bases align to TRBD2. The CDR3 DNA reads TGCAGTGCTAGAGACAACCCGGGACTAGCCGAAAGGAGCTCCTACGAGCAGTACTTC. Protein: CSARDNPGLAERSSYEQYF.